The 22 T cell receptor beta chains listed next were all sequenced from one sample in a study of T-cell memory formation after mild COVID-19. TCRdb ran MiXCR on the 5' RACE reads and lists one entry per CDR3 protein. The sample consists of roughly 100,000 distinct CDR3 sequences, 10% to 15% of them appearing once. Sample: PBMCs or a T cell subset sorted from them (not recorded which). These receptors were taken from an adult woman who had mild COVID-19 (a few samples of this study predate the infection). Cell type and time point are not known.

Here the CDR3 reads CASSGGVATSLSYTF. The CDR3 DNA follows: TGTGCCAGCAGTGGGGGGGTTGCCACCTCTCTTAGCTACACCTTC. The chain links TRBV12-3 or TRBV12-4 to TRBJ1-2; a weak D match, TRBD1 (5 bases). CDR3 length: 15 residues. The germline V and J ends were trimmed by 5 bases and 9 bases, with 22 bases remaining between them.

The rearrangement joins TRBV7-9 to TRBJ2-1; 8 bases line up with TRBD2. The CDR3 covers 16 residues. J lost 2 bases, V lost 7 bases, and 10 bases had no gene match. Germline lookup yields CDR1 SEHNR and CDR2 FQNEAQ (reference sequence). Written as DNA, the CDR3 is TGTGCCAGCACCATTATAGCGGGAAGGCCCTACAATGAGCAGTTCTTC. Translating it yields CASTIIAGRPYNEQFF.

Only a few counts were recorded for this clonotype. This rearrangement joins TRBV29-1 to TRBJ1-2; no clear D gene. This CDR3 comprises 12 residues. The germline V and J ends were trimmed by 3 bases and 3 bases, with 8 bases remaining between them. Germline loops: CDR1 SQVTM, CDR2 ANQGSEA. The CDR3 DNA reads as TGCAGCGTTGAGGACGGCTACTATGGCTACACCTTC. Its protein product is CSVEDGYYGYTF.

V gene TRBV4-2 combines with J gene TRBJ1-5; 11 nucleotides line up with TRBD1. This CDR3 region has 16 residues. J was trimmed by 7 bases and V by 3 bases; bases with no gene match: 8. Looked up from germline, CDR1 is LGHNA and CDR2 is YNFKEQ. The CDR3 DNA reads TGTGCCAGCAGCCAGGGGACAGGGGGAAGATTACAGCCCCAGCATTTT. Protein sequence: CASSQGTGGRLQPQHF.

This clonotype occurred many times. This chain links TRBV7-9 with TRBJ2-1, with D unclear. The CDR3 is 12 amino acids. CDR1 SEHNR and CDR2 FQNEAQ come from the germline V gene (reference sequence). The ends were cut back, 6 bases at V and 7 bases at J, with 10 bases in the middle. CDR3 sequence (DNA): TGTGCCAGCAGGTCAAGCCGAAATGAGCAGTTCTTC. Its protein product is CASRSSRNEQFF.

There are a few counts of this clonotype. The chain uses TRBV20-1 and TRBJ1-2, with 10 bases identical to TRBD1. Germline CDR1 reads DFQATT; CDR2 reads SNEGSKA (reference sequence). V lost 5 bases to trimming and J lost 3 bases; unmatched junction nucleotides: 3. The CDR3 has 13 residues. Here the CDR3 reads CSARTGGDYGYTF. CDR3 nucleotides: TGCAGTGCTCGGACAGGGGGTGACTATGGCTACACCTTC.

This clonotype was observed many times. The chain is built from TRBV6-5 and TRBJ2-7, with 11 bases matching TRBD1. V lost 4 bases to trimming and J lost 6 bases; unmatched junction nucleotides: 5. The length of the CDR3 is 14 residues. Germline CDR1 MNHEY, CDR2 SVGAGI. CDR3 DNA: TGTGCCAGCAGTTTAATTGGGACAGGGGGCGAGCAGTACTTC. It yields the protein CASSLIGTGGEQYF.

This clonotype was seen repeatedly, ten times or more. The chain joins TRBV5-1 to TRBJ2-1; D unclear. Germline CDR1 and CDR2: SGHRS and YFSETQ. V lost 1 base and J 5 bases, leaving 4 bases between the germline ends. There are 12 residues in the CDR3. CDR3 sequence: CASSLNNNEQFF. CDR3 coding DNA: TGCGCCAGCAGCTTGAACAACAATGAGCAGTTCTTC.

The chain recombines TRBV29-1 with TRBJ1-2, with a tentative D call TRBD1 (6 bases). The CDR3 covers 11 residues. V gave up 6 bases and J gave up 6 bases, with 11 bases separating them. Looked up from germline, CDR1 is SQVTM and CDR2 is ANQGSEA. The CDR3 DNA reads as TGCAGCGTGCAGGGGTGGCATGGCTACACCTTC. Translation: CSVQGWHGYTF.

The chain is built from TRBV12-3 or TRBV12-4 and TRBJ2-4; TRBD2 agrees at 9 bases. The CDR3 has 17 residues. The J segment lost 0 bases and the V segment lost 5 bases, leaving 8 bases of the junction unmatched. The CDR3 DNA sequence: TGTGCCAGCAGTCAGAGCGGGAGGACCTTAGCCAAAAACATTCAGTACTTC. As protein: CASSQSGRTLAKNIQYF.

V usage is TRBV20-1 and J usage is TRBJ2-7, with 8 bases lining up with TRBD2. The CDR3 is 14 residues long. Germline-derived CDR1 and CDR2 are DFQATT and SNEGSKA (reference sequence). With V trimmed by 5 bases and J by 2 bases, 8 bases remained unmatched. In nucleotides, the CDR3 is TGCAGTGCTCCAGAACTAGCGGAGCCCTACGAGCAGTACTTC. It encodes CSAPELAEPYEQYF.

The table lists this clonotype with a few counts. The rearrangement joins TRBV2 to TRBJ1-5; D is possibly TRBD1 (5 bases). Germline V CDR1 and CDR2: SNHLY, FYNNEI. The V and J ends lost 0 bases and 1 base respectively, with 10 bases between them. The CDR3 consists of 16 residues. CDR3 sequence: CASSEAETESNQPQHF. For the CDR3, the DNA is TGTGCCAGCAGTGAAGCCGAGACAGAGAGCAATCAGCCCCAGCATTTT. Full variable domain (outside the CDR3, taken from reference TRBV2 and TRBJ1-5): EPEVTQTPSHQVTQMGQEVILRCVPISNHLYFYWYRQILGQKVEFLVSFYNNEISEKSEIFDDQFSVERPDGSNFTLKIRSTKLEDSAMYFCASSEAETESNQPQHFGDGTRLSIL.

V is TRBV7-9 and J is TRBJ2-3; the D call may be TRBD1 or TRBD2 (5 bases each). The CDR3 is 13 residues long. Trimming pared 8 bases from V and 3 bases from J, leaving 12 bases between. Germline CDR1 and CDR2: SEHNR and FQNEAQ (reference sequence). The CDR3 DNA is TGTGCCAGCCAAGTCAGGGAGACAGATACGCAGTATTTT. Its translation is CASQVRETDTQYF.

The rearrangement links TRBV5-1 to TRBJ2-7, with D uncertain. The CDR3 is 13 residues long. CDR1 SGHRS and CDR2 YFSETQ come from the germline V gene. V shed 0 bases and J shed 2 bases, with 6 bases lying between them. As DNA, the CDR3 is TGCGCCAGCAGCTTGGACCTAGCCTACGAGCAGTACTTC. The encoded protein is CASSLDLAYEQYF.

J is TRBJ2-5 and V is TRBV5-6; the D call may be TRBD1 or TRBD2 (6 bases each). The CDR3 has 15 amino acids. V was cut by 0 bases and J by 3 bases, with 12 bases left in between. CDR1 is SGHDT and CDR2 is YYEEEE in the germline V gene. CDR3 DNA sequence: TGTGCCAGCAGCTTGGCTACGGGGGCAGAAGAGACCCAGTACTTC. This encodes CASSLATGAEETQYF.

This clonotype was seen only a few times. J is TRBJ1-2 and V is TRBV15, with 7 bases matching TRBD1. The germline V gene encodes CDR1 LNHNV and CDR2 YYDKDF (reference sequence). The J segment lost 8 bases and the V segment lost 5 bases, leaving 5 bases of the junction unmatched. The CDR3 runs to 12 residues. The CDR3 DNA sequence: TGTGCCACCAGCGACAGGGAGGGGGGCTACACCTTC. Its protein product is CATSDREGGYTF.

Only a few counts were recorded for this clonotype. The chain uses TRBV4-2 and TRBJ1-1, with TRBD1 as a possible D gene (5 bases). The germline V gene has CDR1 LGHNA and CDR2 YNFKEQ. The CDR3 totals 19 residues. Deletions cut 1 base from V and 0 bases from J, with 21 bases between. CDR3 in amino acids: CASSQGPLGPENMNTEAFF. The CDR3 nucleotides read TGTGCCAGCAGCCAAGGCCCATTGGGGCCGGAAAACATGAACACTGAAGCTTTCTTT.

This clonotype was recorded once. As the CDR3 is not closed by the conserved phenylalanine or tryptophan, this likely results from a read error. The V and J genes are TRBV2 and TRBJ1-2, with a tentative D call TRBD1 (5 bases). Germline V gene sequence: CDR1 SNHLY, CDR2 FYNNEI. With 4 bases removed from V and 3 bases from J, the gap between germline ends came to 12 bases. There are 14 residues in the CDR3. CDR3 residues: CASSGGRADYGYTL. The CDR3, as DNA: TGTGCCAGCAGTGGGGGCAGGGCCGACTATGGCTACACCTTA.

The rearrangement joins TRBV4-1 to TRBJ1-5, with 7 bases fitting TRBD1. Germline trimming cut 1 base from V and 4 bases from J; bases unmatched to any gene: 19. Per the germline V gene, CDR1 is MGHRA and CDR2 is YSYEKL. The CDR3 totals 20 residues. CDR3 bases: TGCGCCAGCAGCCAAGGCGACGGACAGGTCCCGGGGTTTTGGAATCAGCCCCAGCATTTT. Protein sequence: CASSQGDGQVPGFWNQPQHF.

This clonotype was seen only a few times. CDR3 DNA sequence: TGTGCCAGCAGCTTGCCTGGGGCCCCCTACGAGCAGTACTTC. Amino acid sequence: CASSLPGAPYEQYF. The chain links TRBV5-5 to TRBJ2-7; a possible D gene is TRBD1 (5 bases). This CDR3 region has 14 residues. Germline CDR1 SGHKS, CDR2 YYEKEE (reference sequence). V shed 1 base and J shed 2 bases, with 10 bases lying between them.

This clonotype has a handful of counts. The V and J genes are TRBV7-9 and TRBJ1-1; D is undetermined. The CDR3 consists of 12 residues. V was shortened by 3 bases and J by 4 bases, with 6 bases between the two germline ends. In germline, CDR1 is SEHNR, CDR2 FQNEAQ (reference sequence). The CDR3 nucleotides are TGTGCCAGCAGCTTTCGGTCCACTGAAGCTTTCTTT. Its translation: CASSFRSTEAFF.

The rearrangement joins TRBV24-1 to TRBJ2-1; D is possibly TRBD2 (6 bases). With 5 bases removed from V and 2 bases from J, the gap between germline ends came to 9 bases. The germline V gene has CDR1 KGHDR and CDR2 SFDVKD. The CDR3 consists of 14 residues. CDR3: CATSGSGAYNEQFF. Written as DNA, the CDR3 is TGTGCCACCAGTGGTTCGGGGGCCTACAATGAGCAGTTCTTC.